This T cell receptor (beta chain) stems from a study of cytomegalovirus exposure and HLA in healthy donors. V dropped 4 bases and J dropped 2; count of bases not matched to a gene: 5. Germline-derived CDR1 and CDR2 are LNHDA and SQIVND (reference sequence). This CDR3 contains 15 residues. The PCR had 60 Vbeta and 13 Jbeta primers. Only in-frame clones appear in the TCRdb table, and some are missing; sequencing was by immunoSEQ multiplex PCR. The profile shows approximately 110,000 clones, around 74% of them singletons. Turning to this clone: The antigen is not known.

General study results and limits: Later analysis reportedly placed an Asian-associated ancestry cluster below the roughly 700-donor mean in N-insertions. Accounts indicate the classifier identified cytomegalovirus status with strong specificity and sensitivity.

This TCR was recovered from a woman aged 45-65 years in good health and CMV-seropositive. Material: PBMCs. This sequence joins TRBV19 and TRBJ2-3; the match to TRBD2 covers 8 bases. For the CDR3, the DNA is TGTGCCAGTAGTACGAGCGGGGGCCTCACAGATACGCAGTATTTT. As protein: CASSTSGGLTDTQYF.